This T cell receptor beta chain appears in the sequencing data of a study of Ad26.COV2.S vaccination and SARS-CoV-2 variants. Study at large: The donor was enrolled in the Ad26.COV2.S arm of the COV1001 trial. Ad26.COV2.S, an intramuscular injection, was given once or twice 56 days apart. Study findings and constraints: People who got the vaccine had more spike-specific TCR breadth than people who got placebo. Responses of T cells in total may have been underestimated by the TCR breadth and depth analyses.

The data were produced by immunoSEQ multiplex PCR, yet TCRdb's version contains in-frame clones alone and is incomplete. The table shows some 340,000 clones, with 85% occurring only once. Notes on this clone: Its specificity is not known.

Regarding treatment: roughly 19 received Ad26.COV2.S at low or high dose, single or two shots; about 5 received placebo; per-sample allocation not given. Samples were taken on day 63 after the first vaccine or placebo injection. CDR1 is MNHEY, CDR2 SMNVEV, per germline (reference sequence). Trimming pared 7 bases from V and 0 bases from J, leaving 8 bases between. The CDR3 is 13 residues long. The gene calls are TRBV27 and TRBJ2-3; D not resolved. The sequence derives from a person aged 18-60 years who received the Ad26.COV2.S COVID-19 vaccine or a placebo. The sequencing used peripheral blood, collected in a trial of Ad26.COV2.S vaccine versus placebo. The CDR3 DNA reads TGTGCCAGCACCATAACTAGCACAGATACGCAGTATTTT. It is translated as CASTITSTDTQYF.